Shown below are 15 T cell receptor beta chains from a single sample sequenced in a study of T cells after yellow fever vaccination. Using its own MiXCR run on the 5' RACE reads, TCRdb lists one record per CDR3 protein. The table has around 300,000 distinct CDR3 sequences, 10% to 15% seen once. Specimen: CD4+ T cells sorted from PBMCs, collected 45 days after the yellow fever booster vaccination. All receptors come from a man in his thirties or forties who received the YFV17D yellow fever vaccine.

The genes are TRBV4-3 and TRBJ2-3; D may correspond to TRBD1 or TRBD2 (5 bases each). The CDR3 contains 15 residues. Germline CDR1 LGHNA, CDR2 YSLEER. The germline V and J ends were trimmed by 0 bases and 4 bases, with 11 bases remaining between them. The CDR3 loop reads CASSQEGMGADTQYF. The CDR3 coding sequence is TGCGCCAGCAGCCAAGAAGGTATGGGGGCAGATACGCAGTATTTT.

V and J are TRBV7-2 and TRBJ2-1, with 9 bases lining up with TRBD2. The germline gives CDR1 SGHTA, CDR2 FQGNSA. The CDR3 length is 15 residues. The V gene end was trimmed by 8 bases and the J gene end by 10 bases; junction bases not matched to a gene: 15. The CDR3, as DNA: TGTGCCAGCCGGGAGGGGTTAGCGGGAGTTCGGGAGCAGTTCTTC. Translated: CASREGLAGVREQFF.

This clonotype has more than one count but fewer than ten. The J gene is TRBJ2-5, the V gene TRBV5-1, with D hard to call. The CDR3 has 14 amino acids. Germline-derived CDR1 and CDR2 are SGHRS and YFSETQ. V was pared by 4 bases and J by 1 base, with 11 bases between. The CDR3 spells CASSGSAAQETQYF. In DNA, the CDR3 is TGCGCCAGCAGCGGGTCGGCGGCCCAAGAGACCCAGTACTTC.

This clonotype was seen more than once but under ten times. This chain connects TRBV5-5 to TRBJ2-5, with 8 bases aligning to TRBD2. J gave up 4 bases and V 1 base, and 3 bases lay outside the gene matches. CDR1 SGHKS and CDR2 YYEKEE come from the germline V gene (reference sequence). The CDR3 extends over 14 amino acids. In DNA, the CDR3 is TGTGCCAGCAGCTTGATACGGGAGGGAGAGACCCAGTACTTC. Its translation: CASSLIREGETQYF.

This clonotype occurred a few times. The chain carries TRBV4-1 and TRBJ2-1, with 10 bases aligning to TRBD1. This CDR3 comprises 17 residues. Germline lookup yields CDR1 MGHRA and CDR2 YSYEKL. The J segment lost 8 bases and the V segment lost 4 bases, leaving 14 bases of the junction unmatched. CDR3 nucleotide sequence: TGCGCCAGCAGCCCACGCCGCCCGGGACAGGGGAGCTATGAGCAGTTCTTC. This encodes CASSPRRPGQGSYEQFF.

This chain links TRBV29-1 with TRBJ2-7; 10 bases fit TRBD1. CDR3 length: 15 residues. Trimming cost V 0 bases and J 2 bases; bases outside gene matches: 4. Germline V gives CDR1 SQVTM, CDR2 ANQGSEA. CDR3 residues: CSVEDPGQGTYEQYF. CDR3 sequence (DNA): TGCAGCGTTGAAGATCCGGGACAGGGGACCTACGAGCAGTACTTC.

This clonotype has a count of ten or more. The V and J genes are TRBV6-5 and TRBJ2-1; TRBD2 aligns across 7 bases. CDR3 size: 18 residues. CDR1 is MNHEY and CDR2 is SVGAGI in the germline V gene. J lost 0 bases, V lost 4 bases, and 12 bases had no gene match. CDR3: CASSFKQGWGGSYNEQFF. In DNA form, the CDR3 reads TGTGCCAGCAGTTTCAAACAAGGATGGGGGGGCTCCTACAATGAGCAGTTCTTC.

This clonotype was seen at least ten times. The rearrangement uses TRBV6-5 and TRBJ2-4, with D unclear. Germline CDR1 is MNHEY and CDR2 is SVGAGI. V lost 4 bases, J lost 0 bases, and 10 bases lay in between. The CDR3 consists of 15 residues. The CDR3: CASSSAELAKNIQYF. The CDR3 DNA reads as TGTGCCAGCAGTTCTGCGGAGCTAGCCAAAAACATTCAGTACTTC.

This chain links TRBV12-3 or TRBV12-4 with TRBJ1-1, with 8 positions matching TRBD1. V lost 6 bases to trimming and J lost 10 bases; unmatched junction nucleotides: 10. CDR3 length: 13 amino acids. Here the CDR3 DNA reads TGTGCCAGCAGCGCAGACACCACAGGGGGAGCTTTCTTT. Amino acids: CASSADTTGGAFF.

V gene TRBV4-3 combines with J gene TRBJ2-1, with D tentatively TRBD2 (5 bases). In germline, CDR1 is LGHNA, CDR2 YSLEER. The CDR3 extends over 15 amino acids. V lost 1 base, J lost 10 bases, and 17 bases lay in between. This CDR3 is CASSQGAAPPGEQFF. The CDR3 DNA reads TGCGCCAGCAGCCAAGGGGCAGCGCCCCCGGGGGAGCAGTTCTTC.

This clonotype came up a few times. The V and J genes are TRBV7-2 and TRBJ2-7, with 8 bases aligning to TRBD2. V shed 4 bases, J shed 0 bases, and the junction held 5 bases outside the gene matches. The CDR3 is made up of 15 amino acids. CDR1 SGHTA and CDR2 FQGNSA come from the germline V gene. The CDR3: CASSSLAGDSYEQYF. CDR3 sequence (DNA): TGTGCCAGCAGCTCCCTAGCGGGTGACTCCTACGAGCAGTACTTC.

There are many counts of this clonotype. The chain combines TRBV20-1 with TRBJ2-7; a possible D gene is TRBD1 (5 bases). The length of the CDR3 is 12 residues. Germline loops: CDR1 DFQATT, CDR2 SNEGSKA (reference sequence). V lost 3 bases to trimming and J lost 6 bases, with 12 bases between them. The CDR3 DNA reads as TGCAGTGCTAGGAGCGACAGTACCGAGCAGTACTTC. Protein: CSARSDSTEQYF.

The chain is built from TRBV20-1 and TRBJ2-5; possibly TRBD1 for D (6 bases). Deletions cut 4 bases from V and 3 bases from J, with 12 bases between. Looked up from germline, CDR1 is DFQATT and CDR2 is SNEGSKA (reference sequence). The CDR3 consists of 13 residues. The CDR3 reads CSANRVPKETQYF. The CDR3 region has the DNA TGCAGTGCTAACAGGGTCCCCAAAGAGACCCAGTACTTC.

This clonotype was counted a few times. This sequence joins TRBV7-7 and TRBJ1-5; D is possibly TRBD1 (6 bases). This CDR3 has 13 residues. Trimming pared 5 bases from V and 3 bases from J, leaving 8 bases between. The germline gives CDR1 SSHAT, CDR2 FNYEAQ (reference sequence). In nucleotides, the CDR3 is TGTGCCAGCAGCCCGGGACACAATCAGCCCCAGCATTTT. This translates into CASSPGHNQPQHF.

This clonotype appeared many times. This chain connects TRBV29-1 to TRBJ2-5; D remains ambiguous. Trimming shortened V by 4 bases and J by 7 bases, and 13 bases separated the two germline ends. This CDR3 has 12 residues. Germline V gene sequence: CDR1 SQVTM, CDR2 ANQGSEA. In DNA form, the CDR3 reads TGCAGCGTTGGGGAAAGAAAAGGGACCCAGTACTTC. It is translated as CSVGERKGTQYF.